This is a list of T cell receptor beta chains from one sample in a study of cytomegalovirus exposure and HLA in healthy donors. TCRdb's copy holds only in-frame clones and misses some; the assay was immunoSEQ multiplex PCR. In the table there are fewer than 200,000 clones, more than 80% of which are singletons. Source material: PBMCs. All receptors derive from a boy aged 5-17 years in good health and CMV-seronegative. Both conserved end residues are part of each CDR3. A D gene is named only where the DNA matches it firmly. The size entry is marked missing in some rows and otherwise reads once, few, many or a size class.

clone_size: few; v_call: TRBV7-2; d_call: NA; j_call: TRBJ1-1; cdr3_nt: TGTGCCAGCAGCTTGGGGGGAAGGCCCTACACTGAAGCTTTCTTT; cdr3_aa: CASSLGGRPYTEAFF
clone_size: once; v_call: TRBV9; d_call: NA; j_call: TRBJ2-7; cdr3_nt: TGTGCCAGCAGCCCTACTGGGGAGCTCGTGTCCTCCGAGCAGTACTTC; cdr3_aa: CASSPTGELVSSEQYF
clone_size: NA; v_call: TRBV4-2; d_call: NA; j_call: TRBJ1-5; cdr3_nt: TGTGCCAGCAGCCAAGTCTGGGGGGTAAGGTATGAACATCGCAATCAGCCCCAGCATTTT; cdr3_aa: CASSQVWGVRYEHRNQPQHF
clone_size: NA; v_call: TRBV13; d_call: TRBD1; j_call: TRBJ2-3; cdr3_nt: TGTGCCAGCAGCTTAGGCCTTGGACAGGGTGCCACAGATACGCAGTATTTT; cdr3_aa: CASSLGLGQGATDTQYF
clone_size: NA; v_call: TRBV7-7; d_call: NA; j_call: TRBJ1-5; cdr3_nt: TGTGCTAGCAGCCAAGCTTACAATCAGCCCCAGCATTTT; cdr3_aa: CASSQAYNQPQHF
clone_size: NA; v_call: TRBV9; d_call: NA; j_call: TRBJ2-1; cdr3_nt: TGTGCCAGCAGCCCACAAATGGAGGGGTTGAGCCCCGAGCAGTTCTTC; cdr3_aa: CASSPQMEGLSPEQFF
clone_size: few; v_call: TRBV5-1; d_call: TRBD2; j_call: TRBJ2-3; cdr3_nt: TGCGCCAGCAGCCTCGGACTAGCTGCCACAGATACGCAGTATTTT; cdr3_aa: CASSLGLAATDTQYF
clone_size: NA; v_call: TRBV7-2; d_call: TRBD2; j_call: TRBJ2-7; cdr3_nt: TGTGCCAGCAGCTTAGCTAGCGGGAGCTCCTACGAGCAGTACTTC; cdr3_aa: CASSLASGSSYEQYF
clone_size: NA; v_call: TRBV6-5; d_call: TRBD1; j_call: TRBJ1-2; cdr3_nt: TGTGCCATCGGACAGGGCCATGGCTACACCTTC; cdr3_aa: CAIGQGHGYTF
clone_size: NA; v_call: TRBV25-1; d_call: NA; j_call: TRBJ1-6; cdr3_nt: TGTGCCAGCGGACGAACCGGGGCCTATAATTCACCCCTCCACTTT; cdr3_aa: CASGRTGAYNSPLHF
clone_size: NA; v_call: TRBV11-3; d_call: TRBD1; j_call: TRBJ1-1; cdr3_nt: TGTGCCAGCAGCTTACAGGGGGAGAACACTGAAGCTTTCTTT; cdr3_aa: CASSLQGENTEAFF
clone_size: once; v_call: TRBV7-3; d_call: NA; j_call: TRBJ2-6; cdr3_nt: TGTGCCAGCAGCCGAGGGCCTGGGGCCAACGTCCTGACTTTC; cdr3_aa: CASSRGPGANVLTF
clone_size: once; v_call: TRBV30; d_call: TRBD2; j_call: TRBJ2-5; cdr3_nt: TGTGCCTGGAGCCTCTCTGCGGGGGGAGAGACCCAGTACTTC; cdr3_aa: CAWSLSAGGETQYF
clone_size: NA; v_call: TRBV6-4; d_call: NA; j_call: TRBJ1-2; cdr3_nt: TGTGCCAGCAGTTTCGATGGGGGCATTAACTATGGCTACACCTTC; cdr3_aa: CASSFDGGINYGYTF
clone_size: NA; v_call: TRBV5-1; d_call: TRBD1; j_call: TRBJ1-1; cdr3_nt: TGCGCCAGCAGCCCGGGACAGGGGACCGACGACACTGAAGCTTTCTTT; cdr3_aa: CASSPGQGTDDTEAFF
clone_size: NA; v_call: TRBV7-9; d_call: TRBD1; j_call: TRBJ2-2; cdr3_nt: TGTGCCAGCAGCCCCGGGACAGGGAAGGGCGGGGAGCTGTTTTTT; cdr3_aa: CASSPGTGKGGELFF
clone_size: NA; v_call: TRBV30; d_call: NA; j_call: TRBJ2-3; cdr3_nt: TGTGCCTGGAGTGGGGCGGGATGGGATACGCAGTATTTT; cdr3_aa: CAWSGAGWDTQYF
clone_size: NA; v_call: TRBV5-1; d_call: NA; j_call: TRBJ1-3; cdr3_nt: TGCGCCAGCAGCTTGCGGGAAATGGGGGCCCCCCGGGGAGGAAACACCATATATTTT; cdr3_aa: CASSLREMGAPRGGNTIYF
clone_size: few; v_call: TRBV5-4; d_call: TRBD1; j_call: TRBJ2-4; cdr3_nt: TGTGCCAGCAGCTTGGGAGGGGGCGTCATTCAGTACTTC; cdr3_aa: CASSLGGGVIQYF
clone_size: few; v_call: TRBV9; d_call: TRBD2; j_call: TRBJ2-3; cdr3_nt: TGTGCCAGCAGCGTAGGGCCGGGACTAGCGACAGATACGCAGTATTTT; cdr3_aa: CASSVGPGLATDTQYF
clone_size: NA; v_call: TRBV7-9; d_call: NA; j_call: TRBJ1-1; cdr3_nt: TGTGCCAGCAGCTTAGTAGGCCAGGGGAACACTGAAGCTTTCTTT; cdr3_aa: CASSLVGQGNTEAFF
clone_size: few; v_call: TRBV9; d_call: NA; j_call: TRBJ1-3; cdr3_nt: TGTGCCAGCAGCCCTAGGAGTAACACCATATATTTT; cdr3_aa: CASSPRSNTIYF
clone_size: NA; v_call: TRBV5-4; d_call: NA; j_call: TRBJ1-2; cdr3_nt: TGTGCCAGCAGCCCTACGCCTGGACAGACTAACTATGGCTACACCTTC; cdr3_aa: CASSPTPGQTNYGYTF
clone_size: NA; v_call: TRBV27; d_call: TRBD1; j_call: TRBJ2-3; cdr3_nt: TGTGCCAGCAGTGGTTCAGGGGGCGTTTCAGATACGCAGTATTTT; cdr3_aa: CASSGSGGVSDTQYF
clone_size: NA; v_call: TRBV6-1; d_call: TRBD1; j_call: TRBJ2-5; cdr3_nt: TGTGCCAGCAGTGGGACAGGGAAAGAGACCCAGTACTTC; cdr3_aa: CASSGTGKETQYF
clone_size: once; v_call: TRBV6-5; d_call: TRBD2; j_call: TRBJ2-5; cdr3_nt: TGTGCCAGCAGTTACTCGTCTAGCGGGGCCGGAGGGACCCAGTACTTC; cdr3_aa: CASSYSSSGAGGTQYF
clone_size: NA; v_call: TRBV18; d_call: TRBD1; j_call: TRBJ1-1; cdr3_nt: TGTGCCAGCTCAGCTACTCCGGGACAGGGGGGCAACACTGAAGCTTTCTTT; cdr3_aa: CASSATPGQGGNTEAFF
clone_size: NA; v_call: TRBV5-1; d_call: TRBD2; j_call: TRBJ2-1; cdr3_nt: TGCGCCAGCAGCCTCGTGGTAGCGGGAGGGAATGAGCAGTTCTTC; cdr3_aa: CASSLVVAGGNEQFF
clone_size: NA; v_call: TRBV18; d_call: TRBD1; j_call: TRBJ1-1; cdr3_nt: TGTGCCAGCTCAACTCGACAGGGTCAGTACACTGAAGCTTTCTTT; cdr3_aa: CASSTRQGQYTEAFF
clone_size: few; v_call: TRBV28; d_call: NA; j_call: TRBJ2-3; cdr3_nt: TGTGCCAGCAGTTTTACGGTGGGGAGGGATACGCAGTATTTT; cdr3_aa: CASSFTVGRDTQYF
clone_size: NA; v_call: TRBV7-9; d_call: NA; j_call: TRBJ1-6; cdr3_nt: TGTTCCAGCAGCGCCCGGGATAATTCACCCCTCCACTTT; cdr3_aa: CSSSARDNSPLHF
clone_size: NA; v_call: TRBV27; d_call: NA; j_call: TRBJ2-7; cdr3_nt: TGTGCCAGCAGTTCCTCGGAGGGATCCCTCTCCTACGAACAGTACTTC; cdr3_aa: CASSSSEGSLSYEQYF
clone_size: NA; v_call: TRBV30; d_call: NA; j_call: TRBJ1-4; cdr3_nt: TGTGCCTGGATGGGAGGGAGAACTAATGAAAAACTGTTTTTT; cdr3_aa: CAWMGGRTNEKLFF
clone_size: NA; v_call: TRBV30; d_call: NA; j_call: TRBJ1-1; cdr3_nt: TGTGCCTGGAGTGTACAGTTTGCGAACACTGAAGCTTTCTTT; cdr3_aa: CAWSVQFANTEAFF
clone_size: NA; v_call: TRBV5-6; d_call: TRBD1; j_call: TRBJ2-5; cdr3_nt: TGTGCCAGCAGCTCCCCTCCACAGGGGGTAGGGGAGACCCAGTACTTC; cdr3_aa: CASSSPPQGVGETQYF
clone_size: NA; v_call: TRBV19; d_call: TRBD2; j_call: TRBJ2-6; cdr3_nt: TGTGCCAGTAGTAGGACACTAGCGGGGGGTAGTGGGGCCAACGTCCTGACTTTC; cdr3_aa: CASSRTLAGGSGANVLTF
clone_size: NA; v_call: TRBV5-1; d_call: TRBD2; j_call: TRBJ2-7; cdr3_nt: TGCGCCAGCAGCCAACCCCCGGGACTAGCGGGAGGCACCGAGCAGTACTTC; cdr3_aa: CASSQPPGLAGGTEQYF
clone_size: NA; v_call: TRBV9; d_call: NA; j_call: TRBJ1-1; cdr3_nt: TGTGCCAGCAGCGTAGTAGAGGAATCTGAAGCTTTCTTT; cdr3_aa: CASSVVEESEAFF
clone_size: few; v_call: TRBV15; d_call: TRBD1; j_call: TRBJ1-3; cdr3_nt: TGTGCCACCAGCAGGAGGACAGGGTCTGGAAACACCATATATTTT; cdr3_aa: CATSRRTGSGNTIYF
clone_size: NA; v_call: TRBV30; d_call: NA; j_call: TRBJ1-2; cdr3_nt: TGTGCCTGGAGTGTATCTCCAGGTAATATCTATGGCTACACCTTC; cdr3_aa: CAWSVSPGNIYGYTF
clone_size: NA; v_call: TRBV2; d_call: TRBD2; j_call: TRBJ2-1; cdr3_nt: TGTGCCAGCAAGGGGCCAGTGACTAGCGGGAGGACGGGGGACAATGAGCAGTTCTTC; cdr3_aa: CASKGPVTSGRTGDNEQFF
clone_size: NA; v_call: TRBV30; d_call: NA; j_call: TRBJ1-1; cdr3_nt: TGTGCCTGGAGTCGACCCGGGCAGGGGAACACTGAAGCTTTCTTT; cdr3_aa: CAWSRPGQGNTEAFF
clone_size: NA; v_call: TRBV19; d_call: NA; j_call: TRBJ2-3; cdr3_nt: TGTGCCAGTAGTCCCACCAGGGGAAGGGAAGATACGCAGTATTTT; cdr3_aa: CASSPTRGREDTQYF
clone_size: NA; v_call: TRBV18; d_call: TRBD1; j_call: TRBJ1-1; cdr3_nt: TGTGCCAGCTCACAAGGACAGGTCACCCGTTTCGCTGAAGCTTTCTTT; cdr3_aa: CASSQGQVTRFAEAFF
clone_size: NA; v_call: TRBV10-1; d_call: NA; j_call: TRBJ1-3; cdr3_nt: TGCGCCAGCAGTGAGCGGTCCTCTGGAAACACCATATATTTT; cdr3_aa: CASSERSSGNTIYF
clone_size: NA; v_call: TRBV18; d_call: NA; j_call: TRBJ1-3; cdr3_nt: TGTGCCAGCTCACCATTCGTCGGGGGAAGGACTTCCTCTGGAAACACCATATATTTT; cdr3_aa: CASSPFVGGRTSSGNTIYF